This T cell receptor (beta chain) was obtained from a study of blood T cell repertoires in COVID-19. Study at large: Acute and convalescent COVID-19 specimens originated in the United States, Italy and Spain. T cells, B-cell-depleted T cells, or PBMCs provided the cDNA or gDNA that served as material.

In the authors' workflow: Reference gene primer amplification gave nucleated cell count estimates. Assay: immunoSEQ multiplex PCR; the TCRdb copy retains only in-frame clones and omits some. That table gives V, J and clone size, and the DNA gave D and trimming. Among roughly 140,000 clones listed, about 90% were seen once. The participants were between roughly 18 and 89 years old and came from some 23 US areas. V lost 10 bases, J lost 8 bases, and 5 bases stayed unmatched. Germline lookup yields CDR1 SNHLY and CDR2 FYNNEI. The CDR3 contains 12 residues. The V and J genes are TRBV2 and TRBJ1-6; 7 bases are a match to TRBD1. The TCR was taken from a man between 60 and 70 years old who had recovered from COVID-19. Sequencing was performed on PBMCs or T cells enriched from blood (not recorded which). In nucleotides, the CDR3 is TGTGCCAACAGACAGGGAGATTCACCCCTCCACTTT. The encoded protein is CANRQGDSPLHF.